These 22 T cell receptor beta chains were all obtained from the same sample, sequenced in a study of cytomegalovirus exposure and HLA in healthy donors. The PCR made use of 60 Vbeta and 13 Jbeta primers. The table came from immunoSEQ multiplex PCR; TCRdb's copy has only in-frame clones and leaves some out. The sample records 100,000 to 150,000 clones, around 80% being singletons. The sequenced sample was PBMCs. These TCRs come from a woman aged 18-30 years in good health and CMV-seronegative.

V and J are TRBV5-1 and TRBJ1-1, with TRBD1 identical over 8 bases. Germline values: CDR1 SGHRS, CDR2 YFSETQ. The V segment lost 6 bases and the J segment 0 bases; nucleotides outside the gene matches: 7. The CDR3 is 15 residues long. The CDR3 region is CASNLETGVNTEAFF. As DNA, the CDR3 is TGCGCCAGCAACCTCGAGACAGGGGTGAACACTGAAGCTTTCTTT.

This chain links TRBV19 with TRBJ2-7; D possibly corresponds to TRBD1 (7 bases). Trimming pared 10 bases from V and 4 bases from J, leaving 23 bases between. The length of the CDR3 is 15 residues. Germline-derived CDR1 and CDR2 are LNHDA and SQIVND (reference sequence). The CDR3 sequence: CATAGQESGGYEQYF. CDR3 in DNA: TGTGCCACCGCTGGACAGGAATCCGGGGGTTACGAGCAGTACTTC.

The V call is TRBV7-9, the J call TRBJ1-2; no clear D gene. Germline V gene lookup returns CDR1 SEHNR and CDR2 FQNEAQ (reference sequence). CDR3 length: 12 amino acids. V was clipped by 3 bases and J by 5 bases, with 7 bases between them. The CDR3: CASSFPLYGYTF. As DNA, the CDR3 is TGTGCCAGCAGCTTTCCCCTTTATGGCTACACCTTC.

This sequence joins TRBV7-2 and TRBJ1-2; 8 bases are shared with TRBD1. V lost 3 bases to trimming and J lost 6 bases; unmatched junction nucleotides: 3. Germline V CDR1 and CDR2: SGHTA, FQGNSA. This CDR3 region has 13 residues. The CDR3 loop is CASSLTGADGYTF. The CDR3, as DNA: TGTGCCAGCAGCTTGACAGGGGCGGATGGCTACACCTTC.

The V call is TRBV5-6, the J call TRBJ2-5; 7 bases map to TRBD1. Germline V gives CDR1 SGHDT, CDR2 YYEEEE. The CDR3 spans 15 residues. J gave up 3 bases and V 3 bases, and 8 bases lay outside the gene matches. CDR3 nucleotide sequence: TGTGCCAGCAGCTCCTCCGGGACAGCCGAAGAGACCCAGTACTTC. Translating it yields CASSSSGTAEETQYF.

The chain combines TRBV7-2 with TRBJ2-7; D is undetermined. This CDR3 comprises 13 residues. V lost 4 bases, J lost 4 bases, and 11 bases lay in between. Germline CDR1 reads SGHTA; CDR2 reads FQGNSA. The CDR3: CASSSPAHYEQYF. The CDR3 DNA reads TGTGCCAGCAGCTCCCCAGCGCATTACGAGCAGTACTTC. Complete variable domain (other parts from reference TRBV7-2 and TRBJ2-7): GAGVSQSPSNKVTEKGKDVELRCDPISGHTALYWYRQSLGQGLEFLIYFQGNSAPDKSGLPSDRFSAERTGGSVSTLTIQRTQQEDSAVYLCASSSPAHYEQYFGPGTRLTVT.

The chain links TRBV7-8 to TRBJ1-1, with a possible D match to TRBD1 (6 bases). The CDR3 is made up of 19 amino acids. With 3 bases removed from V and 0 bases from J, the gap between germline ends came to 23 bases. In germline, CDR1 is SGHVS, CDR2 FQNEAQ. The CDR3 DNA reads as TGTGCCAGCAGCTTCCCGGCCCACGGACAGACCCTTATGAACACTGAAGCTTTCTTT. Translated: CASSFPAHGQTLMNTEAFF.

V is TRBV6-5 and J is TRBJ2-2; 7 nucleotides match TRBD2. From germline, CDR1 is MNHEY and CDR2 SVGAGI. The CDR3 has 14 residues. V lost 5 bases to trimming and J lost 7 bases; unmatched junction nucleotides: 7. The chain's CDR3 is CASSELGGIGELFF. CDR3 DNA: TGTGCCAGCAGTGAACTCGGGGGGATCGGGGAGCTGTTTTTT.

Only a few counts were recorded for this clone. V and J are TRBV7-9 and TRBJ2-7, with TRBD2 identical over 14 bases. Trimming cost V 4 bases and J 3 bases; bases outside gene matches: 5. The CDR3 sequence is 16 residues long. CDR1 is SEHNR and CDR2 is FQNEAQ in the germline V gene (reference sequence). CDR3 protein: CASSSGLAGAYYEQYF. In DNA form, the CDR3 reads TGTGCCAGCAGCTCGGGACTAGCGGGGGCCTACTACGAGCAGTACTTC. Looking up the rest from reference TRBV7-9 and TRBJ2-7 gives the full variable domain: DTGVSQNPRHKITKRGQNVTFRCDPISEHNRLYWYRQTLGQGPEFLTYFQNEAQLEKSRLLSDRFSAERPKGSFSTLEIQRTEQGDSAMYLCASSSGLAGAYYEQYFGPGTRLTVT.

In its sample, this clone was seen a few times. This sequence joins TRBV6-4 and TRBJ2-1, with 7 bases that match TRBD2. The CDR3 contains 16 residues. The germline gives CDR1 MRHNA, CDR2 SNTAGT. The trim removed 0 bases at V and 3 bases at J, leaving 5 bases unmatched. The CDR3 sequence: CASSDSAGEGYNEQFF. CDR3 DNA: TGTGCCAGCAGTGACTCGGCGGGAGAAGGCTACAATGAGCAGTTCTTC.

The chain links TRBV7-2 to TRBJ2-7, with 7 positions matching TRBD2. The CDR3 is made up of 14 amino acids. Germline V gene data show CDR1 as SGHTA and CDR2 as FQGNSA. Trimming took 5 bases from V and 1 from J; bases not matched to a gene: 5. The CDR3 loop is CASSPGLVSYEQYF. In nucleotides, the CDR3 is TGTGCCAGCAGCCCTGGACTAGTTTCCTACGAGCAGTACTTC.

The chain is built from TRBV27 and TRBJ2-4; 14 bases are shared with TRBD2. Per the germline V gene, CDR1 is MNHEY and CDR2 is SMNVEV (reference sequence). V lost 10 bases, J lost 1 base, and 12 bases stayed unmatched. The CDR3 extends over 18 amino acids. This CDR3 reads CAKSPGLAGAGAKNIQYF. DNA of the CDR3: TGTGCCAAAAGCCCGGGACTAGCGGGAGCGGGGGCCAAAAACATTCAGTACTTC.

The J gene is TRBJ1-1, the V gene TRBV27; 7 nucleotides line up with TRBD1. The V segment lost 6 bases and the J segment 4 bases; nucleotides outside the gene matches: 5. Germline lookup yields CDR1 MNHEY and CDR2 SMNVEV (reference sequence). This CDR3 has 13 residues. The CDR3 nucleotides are TGTGCCAGCAGGCTCTCAGGGGGCACTGAAGCTTTCTTT. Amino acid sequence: CASRLSGGTEAFF.

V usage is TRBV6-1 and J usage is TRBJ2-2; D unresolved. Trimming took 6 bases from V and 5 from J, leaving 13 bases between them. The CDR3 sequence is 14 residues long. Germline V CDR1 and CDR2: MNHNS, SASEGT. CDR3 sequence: CASRLEPPTGELFF. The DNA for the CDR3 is TGTGCCAGCAGATTAGAGCCCCCGACCGGGGAGCTGTTTTTT.

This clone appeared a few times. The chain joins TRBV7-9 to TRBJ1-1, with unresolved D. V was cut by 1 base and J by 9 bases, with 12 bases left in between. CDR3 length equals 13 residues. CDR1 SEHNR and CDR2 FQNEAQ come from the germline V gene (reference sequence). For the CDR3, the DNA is TGTGCCAGCAGCTTAGGATATAGCAACCAAGCTTTCTTT. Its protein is CASSLGYSNQAFF.

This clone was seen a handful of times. CDR3 residues: CASSDRKATDTQYF. Written as DNA, the CDR3 is TGCGCCAGCAGTGATAGAAAAGCCACAGATACGCAGTATTTT. The rearrangement links TRBV10-2 to TRBJ2-3; D unclear. Germline V lookup: CDR1 WSHSY, CDR2 SAAADI. The CDR3 spans 14 residues. Trimming pared 3 bases from V and 2 bases from J, leaving 9 bases between.

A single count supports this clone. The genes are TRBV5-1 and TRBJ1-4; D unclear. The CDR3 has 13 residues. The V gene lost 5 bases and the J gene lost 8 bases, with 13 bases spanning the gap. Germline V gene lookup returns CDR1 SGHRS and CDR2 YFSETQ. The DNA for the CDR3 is TGCGCCAGCAGGGTCCCAGGAGGAGAAAAACTGTTTTTT. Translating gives CASRVPGGEKLFF.

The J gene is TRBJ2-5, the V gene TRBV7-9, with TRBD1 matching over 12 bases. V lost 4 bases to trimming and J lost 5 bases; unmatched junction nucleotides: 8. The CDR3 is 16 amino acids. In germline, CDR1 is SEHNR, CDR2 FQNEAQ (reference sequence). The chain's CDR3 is CASSSAGQGAGETQYF. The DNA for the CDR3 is TGTGCCAGCAGCTCAGCGGGACAGGGGGCTGGGGAGACCCAGTACTTC.

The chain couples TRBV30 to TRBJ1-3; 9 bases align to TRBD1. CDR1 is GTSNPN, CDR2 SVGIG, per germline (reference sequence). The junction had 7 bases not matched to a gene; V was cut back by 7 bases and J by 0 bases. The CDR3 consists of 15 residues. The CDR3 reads CASTGGSNSGNTIYF. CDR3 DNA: TGTGCCTCGACAGGGGGTTCGAACTCTGGAAACACCATATATTTT.

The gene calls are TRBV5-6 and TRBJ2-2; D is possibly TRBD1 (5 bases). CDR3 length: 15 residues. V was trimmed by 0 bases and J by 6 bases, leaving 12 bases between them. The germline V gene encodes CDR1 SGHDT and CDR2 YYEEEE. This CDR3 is CASSLGPGQSGELFF. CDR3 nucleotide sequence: TGTGCCAGCAGCTTGGGCCCAGGGCAATCCGGGGAGCTGTTTTTT. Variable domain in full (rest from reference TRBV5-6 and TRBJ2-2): DAGVTQSPTHLIKTRGQQVTLRCSPKSGHDTVSWYQQALGQGPQFIFQYYEEEERQRGNFPDRFSGHQFPNYSSELNVNALLLGDSALYLCASSLGPGQSGELFFGEGSRLTVL.

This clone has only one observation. CDR3 region: CASSHQTGVNYGYTF. Written as DNA, the CDR3 is TGCGCCAGCAGCCACCAAACAGGAGTCAACTATGGCTACACCTTC. This chain links TRBV5-1 with TRBJ1-2; the D gene is possibly TRBD1 (5 bases). V was clipped by 4 bases and J by 2 bases, with 15 bases between them. The CDR3 has 15 residues. Germline lookup yields CDR1 SGHRS and CDR2 YFSETQ.

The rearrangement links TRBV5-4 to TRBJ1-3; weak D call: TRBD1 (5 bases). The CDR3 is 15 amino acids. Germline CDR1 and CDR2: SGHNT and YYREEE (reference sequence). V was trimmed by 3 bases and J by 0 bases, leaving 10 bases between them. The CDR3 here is CASSWGVNSGNTIYF. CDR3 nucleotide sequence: TGTGCCAGCAGCTGGGGGGTTAACTCTGGAAACACCATATATTTT.